One T cell receptor (beta chain) is described in this entry. The antigen remains undetermined. J gave up 2 bases and V 3 bases, and 6 bases lay outside the gene matches. Looked up from germline, CDR1 is SGHTA and CDR2 is FQGNSA. This CDR3 region has 16 residues. In the PCR, 60 Vbeta and 13 Jbeta primers were used. Produced via immunoSEQ multiplex PCR; TCRdb's table is partial and in-frame only. The table records 150,000 to 200,000 clones, approximately 90% of them present only once. The data derive from a study of cytomegalovirus exposure and HLA in healthy donors. Study outcomes and limitations: Reportedly, cytomegalovirus status was diagnosed with high sensitivity and specificity. Only CMV serostatus was available as immune exposure information. Most observed TCR sequences were rare, whereas some public TCRs were detected in many donors. Excluded: some indistinguishable V segments such as TRBV6-2 and TRBV6-3.

The chain combines TRBV7-2 with TRBJ2-5, with TRBD2 matching 10 bases. The sequencing sample was made of PBMCs. This TCR came from a boy between 2 and 10 years old in good health and CMV-seronegative. In DNA, the CDR3 is TGTGCCAGCAGCTTGGTTGGGACTAGCGCTCAAGAGACCCAGTACTTC. As protein: CASSLVGTSAQETQYF.